Detailed here is one T cell receptor (beta chain). TCRdb called the RT-PCR reads again in MiXCR, with one record for every CDR3 protein. The sample has 600,000 to 700,000 distinct CDR3 sequences; around 15% are singletons. This record belongs to a study of response to subunit inactivated influenza vaccine. This receptor was identified in a man aged 45-65 years who received an inactivated influenza vaccine. This sample comprised PBMCs from blood, obtained 14 days before vaccination.

As DNA, the CDR3 is TGTGCCAGCAGTGTCCAGAGGAGAGGGCTATACGAGCAGTACTTC. It specifies CASSVQRRGLYEQYF. This chain connects TRBV6-1 to TRBJ2-7, with D maybe TRBD2 (5 bases). The germline V gene encodes CDR1 MNHNS and CDR2 SASEGT. The CDR3 has 15 residues. Trimming took off 4 bases at V and 4 bases at J, with 17 bases between the two ends.